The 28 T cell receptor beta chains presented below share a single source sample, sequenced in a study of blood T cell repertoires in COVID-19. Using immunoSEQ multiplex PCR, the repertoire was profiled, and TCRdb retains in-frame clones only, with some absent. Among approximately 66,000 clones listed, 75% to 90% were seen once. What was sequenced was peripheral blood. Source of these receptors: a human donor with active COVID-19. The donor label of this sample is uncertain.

CDR3 sequence: CASSRTSGRWTQYF. The CDR3 region has the DNA TGTGCCAGCAGCCGGACTAGCGGGCGTTGGACCCAGTACTTC. The gene calls are TRBV3-1 (or the pseudogene TRBV3-2) and TRBJ2-5; 11 bases map to TRBD2. Germline V gene data show CDR1 as LGHDT and CDR2 as YNNKEL (reference sequence). Trimming took 4 bases from V and 7 from J; bases not matched to a gene: 5. The CDR3 contains 14 residues.

CDR3 in amino acids: CAWSRDSPEQYF. CDR3 sequence (DNA): TGTGCCTGGAGTCGGGACTCTCCCGAGCAGTACTTC. The rearrangement uses TRBV30 and TRBJ2-7; possible D gene TRBD2, 6 bases. Germline V gene lookup returns CDR1 GTSNPN and CDR2 SVGIG (reference sequence). With 2 bases removed from V and 6 bases from J, the gap between germline ends came to 11 bases. The length of the CDR3 is 12 residues.

The CDR3 reads CASSANLNVNTEAFF. CDR3 in DNA: TGTGCCAGCAGCGCTAACCTGAACGTGAACACTGAAGCTTTCTTT. The chain employs TRBV7-9 and TRBJ1-1; D unresolved. CDR3 length: 15 amino acids. CDR1 SEHNR and CDR2 FQNEAQ come from the germline V gene (reference sequence). Trimming took off 5 bases at V and 0 bases at J, with 13 bases between the two ends.

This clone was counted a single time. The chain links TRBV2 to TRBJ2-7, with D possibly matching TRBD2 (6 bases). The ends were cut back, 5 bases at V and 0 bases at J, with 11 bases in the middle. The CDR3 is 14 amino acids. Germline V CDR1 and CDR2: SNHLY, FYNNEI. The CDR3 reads CASSWRGSSYEQYF. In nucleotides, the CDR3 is TGTGCCAGCAGTTGGCGGGGCAGCTCCTACGAGCAGTACTTC.

For the CDR3, the DNA is TGTGCCAGCAGCTTGAACCGACTAGCAGGGCGGGAGGGCCCAGATACGCAGTATTTT. Protein product: CASSLNRLAGREGPDTQYF. The chain carries TRBV7-2 and TRBJ2-3, with 9 bases lining up with TRBD2. Germline assignment: CDR1 SGHTA and CDR2 FQGNSA. V lost 3 bases to trimming and J lost 4 bases; unmatched junction nucleotides: 17. The CDR3 is 19 amino acids. Supplemented by reference TRBV7-2 and TRBJ2-3, the full variable domain reads GAGVSQSPSNKVTEKGKDVELRCDPISGHTALYWYRQSLGQGLEFLIYFQGNSAPDKSGLPSDRFSAERTGGSVSTLTIQRTQQEDSAVYLCASSLNRLAGREGPDTQYFGPGTRLTVL.

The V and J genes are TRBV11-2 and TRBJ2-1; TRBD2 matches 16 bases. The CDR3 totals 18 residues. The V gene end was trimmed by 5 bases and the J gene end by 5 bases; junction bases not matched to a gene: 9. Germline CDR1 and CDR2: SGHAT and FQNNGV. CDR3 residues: CASSRGTSGRALHNEQFF. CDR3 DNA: TGTGCCAGCAGCCGCGGGACTAGCGGGAGGGCCCTCCACAATGAGCAGTTCTTC.

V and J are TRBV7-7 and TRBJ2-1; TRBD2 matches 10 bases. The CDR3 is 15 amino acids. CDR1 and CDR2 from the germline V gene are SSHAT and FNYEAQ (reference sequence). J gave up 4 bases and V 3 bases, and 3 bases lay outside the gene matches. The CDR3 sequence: CASSLEREGYNEQFF. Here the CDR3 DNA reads TGTGCCAGCAGCTTGGAGCGGGAGGGGTACAATGAGCAGTTCTTC.

The CDR3, as DNA: TGCGCCAGCCGCCCAGGGACAGGGACCGAAAAACTGTTTTTT. This encodes CASRPGTGTEKLFF. The rearrangement links TRBV5-1 to TRBJ1-4; 9 bases map to TRBD1. Germline CDR1 reads SGHRS; CDR2 reads YFSETQ. This CDR3 region has 14 residues. V shed 7 bases, J shed 8 bases, and the junction held 9 bases outside the gene matches.

Here the CDR3 reads CASRLAGTDTQYF. Written as DNA, the CDR3 is TGTGCCAGCAGACTAGCGGGCACAGATACGCAGTATTTT. V and J are TRBV7-3 and TRBJ2-3; 8 nucleotides align to TRBD2. The CDR3 runs to 13 residues. Trimming took 6 bases from V and 1 from J; bases not matched to a gene: 0. Germline V CDR1 and CDR2: SGHTA, FQGTGA.

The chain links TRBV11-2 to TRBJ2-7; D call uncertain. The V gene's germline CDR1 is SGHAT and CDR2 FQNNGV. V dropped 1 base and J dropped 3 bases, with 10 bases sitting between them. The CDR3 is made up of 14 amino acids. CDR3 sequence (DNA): TGTGCCAGCAGCTTAGGTACAGTCGACTACGAGCAGTACTTC. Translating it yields CASSLGTVDYEQYF. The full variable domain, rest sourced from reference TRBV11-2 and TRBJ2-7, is EAGVAQSPRYKIIEKRQSVAFWCNPISGHATLYWYQQILGQGPKLLIQFQNNGVVDDSQLPKDRFSAERLKGVDSTLKIQPAKLEDSAVYLCASSLGTVDYEQYFGPGTRLTVT.

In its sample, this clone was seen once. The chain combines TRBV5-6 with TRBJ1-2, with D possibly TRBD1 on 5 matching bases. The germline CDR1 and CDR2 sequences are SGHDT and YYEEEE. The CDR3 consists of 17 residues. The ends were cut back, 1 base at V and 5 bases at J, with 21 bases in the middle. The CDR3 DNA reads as TGTGCCAGCAGCTTGAACAGGTTGGGGGGGATAGGATATGGCTACACCTTC. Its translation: CASSLNRLGGIGYGYTF. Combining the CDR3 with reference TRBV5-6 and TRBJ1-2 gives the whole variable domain DAGVTQSPTHLIKTRGQQVTLRCSPKSGHDTVSWYQQALGQGPQFIFQYYEEEERQRGNFPDRFSGHQFPNYSSELNVNALLLGDSALYLCASSLNRLGGIGYGYTFGSGTRLTVV.

CDR3 region: CASTREGNYGYTF. CDR3 nucleotides: TGTGCCAGCACCAGAGAGGGAAACTATGGCTACACCTTC. V gene TRBV6-5 combines with J gene TRBJ1-2; the D is unclear. CDR1 is MNHEY, CDR2 SVGAGI, per germline. Trimming left V 7 bases short and J 2 bases short, with 11 bases between. The CDR3 runs 13 residues.

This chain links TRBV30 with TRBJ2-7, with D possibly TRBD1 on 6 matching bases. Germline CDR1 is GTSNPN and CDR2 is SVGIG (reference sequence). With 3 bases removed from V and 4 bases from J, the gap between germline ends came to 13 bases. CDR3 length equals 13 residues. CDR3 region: CAWSLVTGYEQYF. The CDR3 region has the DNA TGTGCCTGGAGCTTAGTAACAGGGTACGAGCAGTACTTC.

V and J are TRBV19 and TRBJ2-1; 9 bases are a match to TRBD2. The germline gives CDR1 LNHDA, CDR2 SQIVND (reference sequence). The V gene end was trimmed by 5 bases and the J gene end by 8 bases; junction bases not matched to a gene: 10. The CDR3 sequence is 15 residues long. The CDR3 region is CASSARGGRAHEQFF. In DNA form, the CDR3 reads TGTGCCAGTAGTGCCCGAGGCGGGAGGGCCCATGAGCAGTTCTTC.

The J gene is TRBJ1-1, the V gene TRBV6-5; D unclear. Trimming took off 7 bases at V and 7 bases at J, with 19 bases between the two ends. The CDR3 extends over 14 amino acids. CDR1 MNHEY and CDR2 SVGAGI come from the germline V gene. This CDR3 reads CASKDRAPGGEAFF. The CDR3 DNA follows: TGTGCCAGCAAGGACCGAGCCCCAGGAGGTGAAGCTTTCTTT.

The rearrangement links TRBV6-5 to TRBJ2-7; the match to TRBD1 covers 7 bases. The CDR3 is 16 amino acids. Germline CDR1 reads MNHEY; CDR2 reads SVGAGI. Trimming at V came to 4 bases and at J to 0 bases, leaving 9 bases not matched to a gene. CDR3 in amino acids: CASSSVDRVLSYEQYF. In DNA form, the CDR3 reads TGTGCCAGCAGTTCCGTCGACAGGGTCCTCTCCTACGAGCAGTACTTC.

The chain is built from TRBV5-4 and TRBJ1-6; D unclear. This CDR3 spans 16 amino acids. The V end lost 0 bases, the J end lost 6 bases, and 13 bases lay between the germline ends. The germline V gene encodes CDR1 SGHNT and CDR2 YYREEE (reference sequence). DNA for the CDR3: TGTGCCAGCAGCTTGGCCAATGGGAGGAGTAATTCACCCCTCCACTTT. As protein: CASSLANGRSNSPLHF.

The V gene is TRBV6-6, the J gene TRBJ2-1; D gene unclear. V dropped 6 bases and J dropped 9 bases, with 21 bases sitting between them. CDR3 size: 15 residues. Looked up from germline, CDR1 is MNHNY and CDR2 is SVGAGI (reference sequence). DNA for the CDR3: TGTGCCAGCAGCCGTCGTGATTTCGTCCCGGGTGAGCAGTTCTTC. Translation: CASSRRDFVPGEQFF.

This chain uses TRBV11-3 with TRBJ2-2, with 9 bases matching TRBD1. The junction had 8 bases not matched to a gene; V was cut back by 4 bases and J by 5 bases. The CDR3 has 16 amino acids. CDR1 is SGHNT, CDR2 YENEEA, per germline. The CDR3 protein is CASSSGQGFGTGELFF. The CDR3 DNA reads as TGTGCCAGCAGCTCGGGACAGGGTTTTGGTACCGGGGAGCTGTTTTTT.

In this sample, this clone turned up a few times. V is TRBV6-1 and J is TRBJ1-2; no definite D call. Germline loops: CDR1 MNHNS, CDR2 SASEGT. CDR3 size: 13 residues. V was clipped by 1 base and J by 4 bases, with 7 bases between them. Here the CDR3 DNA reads TGTGCCAGCAGTGAAGGGCCTTCCTATGGCTACACCTTC. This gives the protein CASSEGPSYGYTF.

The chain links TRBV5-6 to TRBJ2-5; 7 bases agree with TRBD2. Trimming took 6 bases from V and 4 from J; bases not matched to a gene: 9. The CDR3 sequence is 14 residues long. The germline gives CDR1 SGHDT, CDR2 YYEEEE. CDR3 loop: CASIPLTGGETQYF. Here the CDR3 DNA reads TGTGCCAGCATTCCTTTAACGGGGGGAGAGACCCAGTACTTC.

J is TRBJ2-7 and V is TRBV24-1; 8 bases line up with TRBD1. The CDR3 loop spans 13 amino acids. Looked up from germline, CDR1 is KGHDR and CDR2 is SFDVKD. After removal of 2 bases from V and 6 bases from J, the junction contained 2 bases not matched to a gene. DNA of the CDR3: TGTGCCACCAGTGATTCGACAGGGGCCGAGCAGTACTTC. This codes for CATSDSTGAEQYF.

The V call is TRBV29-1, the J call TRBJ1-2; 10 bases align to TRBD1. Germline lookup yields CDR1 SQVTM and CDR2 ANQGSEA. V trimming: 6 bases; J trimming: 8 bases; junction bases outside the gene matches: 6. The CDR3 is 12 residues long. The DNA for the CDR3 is TGCAGCGTCTGGACAGGGGGAGGGGGCTACACCTTC. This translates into CSVWTGGGGYTF.

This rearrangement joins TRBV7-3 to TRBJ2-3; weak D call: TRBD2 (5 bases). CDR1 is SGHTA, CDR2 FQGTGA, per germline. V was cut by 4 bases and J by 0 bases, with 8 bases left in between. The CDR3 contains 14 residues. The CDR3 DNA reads TGTGCCAGCAGCTCAGGACTGAGCACAGATACGCAGTATTTT. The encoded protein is CASSSGLSTDTQYF.

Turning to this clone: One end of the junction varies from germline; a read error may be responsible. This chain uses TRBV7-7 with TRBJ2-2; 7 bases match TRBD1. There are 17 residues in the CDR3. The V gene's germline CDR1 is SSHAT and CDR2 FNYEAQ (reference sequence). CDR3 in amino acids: CASSPGTAPSNTGELFF. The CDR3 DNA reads TGTGCTAGCAGCCCTGGGACAGCCCCTTCGAACACCGGGGAGCTGTTTTTT.

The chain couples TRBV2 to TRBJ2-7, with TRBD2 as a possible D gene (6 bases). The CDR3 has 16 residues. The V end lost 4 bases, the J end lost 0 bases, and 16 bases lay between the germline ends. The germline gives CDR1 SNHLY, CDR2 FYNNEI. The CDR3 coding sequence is TGTGCCAGCAGTGGACTGGGCGGGATATACTCCTACGAGCAGTACTTC. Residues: CASSGLGGIYSYEQYF.

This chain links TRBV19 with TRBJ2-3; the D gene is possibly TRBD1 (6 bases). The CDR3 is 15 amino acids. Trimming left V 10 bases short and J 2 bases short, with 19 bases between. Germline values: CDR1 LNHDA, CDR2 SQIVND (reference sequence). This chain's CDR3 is CATDPGTFFTDTQYF. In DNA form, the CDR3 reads TGTGCCACTGATCCCGGGACATTCTTCACAGATACGCAGTATTTT.

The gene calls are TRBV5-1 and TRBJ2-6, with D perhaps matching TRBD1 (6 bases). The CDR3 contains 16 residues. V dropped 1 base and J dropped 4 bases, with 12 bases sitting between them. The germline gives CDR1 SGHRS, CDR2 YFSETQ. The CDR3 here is CASSLTQGLGANVLTF. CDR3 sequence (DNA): TGCGCCAGCAGCTTGACACAGGGTCTAGGGGCCAACGTCCTGACTTTC. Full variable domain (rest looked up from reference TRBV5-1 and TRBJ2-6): KAGVTQTPRYLIKTRGQQVTLSCSPISGHRSVSWYQQTPGQGLQFLFEYFSETQRNKGNFPGRFSGRQFSNSRSEMNVSTLELGDSALYLCASSLTQGLGANVLTFGAGSRLTVL.